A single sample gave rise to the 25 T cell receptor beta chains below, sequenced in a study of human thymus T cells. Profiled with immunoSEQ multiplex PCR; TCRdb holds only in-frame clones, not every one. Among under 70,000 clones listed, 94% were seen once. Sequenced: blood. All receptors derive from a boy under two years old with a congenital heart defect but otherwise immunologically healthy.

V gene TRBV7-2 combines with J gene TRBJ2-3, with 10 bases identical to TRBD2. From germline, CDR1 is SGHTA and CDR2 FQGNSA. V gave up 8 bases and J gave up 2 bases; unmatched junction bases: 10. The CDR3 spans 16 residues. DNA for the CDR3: TGTGCCAGCCGAGCGCCGACTAGCGGGTACACAGATACGCAGTATTTT. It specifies CASRAPTSGYTDTQYF.

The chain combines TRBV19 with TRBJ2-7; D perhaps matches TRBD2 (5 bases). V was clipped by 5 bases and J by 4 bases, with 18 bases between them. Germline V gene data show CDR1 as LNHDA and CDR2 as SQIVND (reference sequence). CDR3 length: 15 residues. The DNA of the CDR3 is TGTGCCAGTAGTTACCCGAGGGTTAGTAGGTACGAGCAGTACTTC. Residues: CASSYPRVSRYEQYF.

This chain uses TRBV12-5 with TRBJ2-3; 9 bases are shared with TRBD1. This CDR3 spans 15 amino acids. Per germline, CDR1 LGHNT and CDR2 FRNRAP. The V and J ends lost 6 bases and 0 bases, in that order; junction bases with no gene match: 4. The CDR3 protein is CASGPGTGSTDTQYF. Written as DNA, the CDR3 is TGTGCTAGTGGGCCGGGGACAGGGAGCACAGATACGCAGTATTTT.

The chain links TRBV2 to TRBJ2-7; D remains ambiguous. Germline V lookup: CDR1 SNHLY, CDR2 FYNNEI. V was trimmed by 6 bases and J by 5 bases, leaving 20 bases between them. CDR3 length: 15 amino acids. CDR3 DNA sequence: TGTGCCAGCAGCCTGGTTCCAACCGCAGCCGACGAGCAGTACTTC. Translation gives CASSLVPTAADEQYF.

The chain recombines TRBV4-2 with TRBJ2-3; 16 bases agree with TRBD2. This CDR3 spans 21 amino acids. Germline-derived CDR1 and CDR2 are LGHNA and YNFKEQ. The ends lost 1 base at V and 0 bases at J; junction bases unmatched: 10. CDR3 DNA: TGTGCCAGCAGCCAAGGGGGACTAGCGGGAGGGACCTTCCGTAGCACAGATACGCAGTATTTT. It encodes CASSQGGLAGGTFRSTDTQYF.

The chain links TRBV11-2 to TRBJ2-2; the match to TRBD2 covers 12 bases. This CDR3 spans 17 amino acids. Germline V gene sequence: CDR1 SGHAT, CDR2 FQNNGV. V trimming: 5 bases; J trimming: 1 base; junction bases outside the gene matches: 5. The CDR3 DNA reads TGTGCCAGCAGCCCTATACTAGCGGGAGGGAACACCGGGGAGCTGTTTTTT. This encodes CASSPILAGGNTGELFF.

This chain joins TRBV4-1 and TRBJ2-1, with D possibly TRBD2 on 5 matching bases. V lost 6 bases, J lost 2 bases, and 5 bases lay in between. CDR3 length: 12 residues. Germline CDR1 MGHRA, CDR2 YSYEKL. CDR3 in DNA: TGCGCCAGCAGGGGAGCCTACAATGAGCAGTTCTTC. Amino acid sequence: CASRGAYNEQFF.

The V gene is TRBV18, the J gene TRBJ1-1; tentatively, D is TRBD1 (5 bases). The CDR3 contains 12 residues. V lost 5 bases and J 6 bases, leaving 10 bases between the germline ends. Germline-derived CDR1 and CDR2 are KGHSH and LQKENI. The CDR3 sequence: CASSTQGSEAFF. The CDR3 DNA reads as TGTGCCAGCTCAACTCAGGGTTCTGAAGCTTTCTTT.

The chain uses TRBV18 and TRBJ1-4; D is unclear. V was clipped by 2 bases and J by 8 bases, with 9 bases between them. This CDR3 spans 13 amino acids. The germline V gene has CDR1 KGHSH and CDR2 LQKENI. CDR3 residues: CASSPGVGEKLFF. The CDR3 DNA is TGTGCCAGCTCACCAGGGGTGGGAGAAAAACTGTTTTTT.

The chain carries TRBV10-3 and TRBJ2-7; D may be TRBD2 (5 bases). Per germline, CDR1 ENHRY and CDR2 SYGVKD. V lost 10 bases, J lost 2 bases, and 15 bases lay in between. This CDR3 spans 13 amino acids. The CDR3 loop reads CATQHGDTYEQYF. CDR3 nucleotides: TGTGCCACCCAGCACGGGGATACCTACGAGCAGTACTTC.

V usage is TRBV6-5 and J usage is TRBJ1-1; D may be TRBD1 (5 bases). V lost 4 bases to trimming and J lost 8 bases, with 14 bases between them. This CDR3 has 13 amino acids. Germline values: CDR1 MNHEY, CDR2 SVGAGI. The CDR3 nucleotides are TGTGCCAGCAGTTGGGGCCACGGGTGGGAAGCTTTCTTT. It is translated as CASSWGHGWEAFF.

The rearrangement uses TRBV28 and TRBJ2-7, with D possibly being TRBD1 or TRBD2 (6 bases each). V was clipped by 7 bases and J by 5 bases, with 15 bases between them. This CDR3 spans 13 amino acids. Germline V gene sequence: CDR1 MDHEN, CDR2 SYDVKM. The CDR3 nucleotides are TGTGCCAGCACCCTGTCGGGGGCTGACGAGCAGTACTTC. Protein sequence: CASTLSGADEQYF.

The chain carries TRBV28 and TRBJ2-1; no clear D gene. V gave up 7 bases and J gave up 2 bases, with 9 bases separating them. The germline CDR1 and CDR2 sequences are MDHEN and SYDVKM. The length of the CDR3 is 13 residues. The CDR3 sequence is CASKVGPYNEQFF. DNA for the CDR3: TGTGCCAGCAAGGTAGGGCCCTACAATGAGCAGTTCTTC.

The CDR3 here is CASSQDRAGELFF. In DNA, the CDR3 is TGCGCCAGCAGCCAAGATCGAGCCGGGGAGCTGTTTTTT. V is TRBV4-1 and J is TRBJ2-2; no reliable D call. CDR1 is MGHRA and CDR2 is YSYEKL in the germline V gene. The CDR3 loop spans 13 amino acids. V lost 0 bases and J lost 6, with 5 bases in between.

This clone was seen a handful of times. This CDR3 reads CASSLDRNTEAFF. DNA for the CDR3: TGTGCCAGCAGCCTGGACAGGAACACTGAAGCTTTCTTT. This chain links TRBV13 with TRBJ1-1; tentatively, D is TRBD1 (6 bases). The ends were cut back, 5 bases at V and 1 base at J, with 8 bases in the middle. The CDR3 loop spans 13 amino acids. The V gene's germline CDR1 is PRHDT and CDR2 FYEKMQ (reference sequence).

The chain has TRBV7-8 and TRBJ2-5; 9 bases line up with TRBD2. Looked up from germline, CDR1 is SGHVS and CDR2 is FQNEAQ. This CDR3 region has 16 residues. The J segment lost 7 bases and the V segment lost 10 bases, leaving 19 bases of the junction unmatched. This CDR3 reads CATAGGLRVPVGTQYF. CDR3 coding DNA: TGTGCCACCGCGGGAGGGTTAAGGGTTCCCGTGGGGACCCAGTACTTC.

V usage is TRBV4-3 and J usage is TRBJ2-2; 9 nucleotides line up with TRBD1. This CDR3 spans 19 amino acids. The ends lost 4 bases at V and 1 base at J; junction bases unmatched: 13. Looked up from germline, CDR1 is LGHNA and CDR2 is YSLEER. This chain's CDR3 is CASSPRTGANRWNTGELFF. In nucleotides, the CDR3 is TGCGCCAGCAGCCCGAGGACAGGGGCCAATAGGTGGAACACCGGGGAGCTGTTTTTT.

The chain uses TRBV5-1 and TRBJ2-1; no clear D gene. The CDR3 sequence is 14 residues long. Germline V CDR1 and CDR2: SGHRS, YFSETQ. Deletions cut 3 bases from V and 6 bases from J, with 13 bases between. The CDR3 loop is CASSSTPFLNEQFF. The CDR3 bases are TGCGCCAGCAGCTCGACCCCCTTTCTCAATGAGCAGTTCTTC.

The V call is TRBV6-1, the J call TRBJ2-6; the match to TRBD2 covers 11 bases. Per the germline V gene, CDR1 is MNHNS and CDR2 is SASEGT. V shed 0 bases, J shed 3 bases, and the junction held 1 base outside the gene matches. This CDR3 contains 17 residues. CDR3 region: CASSEALAGVGANVLTF. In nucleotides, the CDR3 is TGTGCCAGCAGTGAAGCACTAGCGGGAGTTGGGGCCAACGTCCTGACTTTC.

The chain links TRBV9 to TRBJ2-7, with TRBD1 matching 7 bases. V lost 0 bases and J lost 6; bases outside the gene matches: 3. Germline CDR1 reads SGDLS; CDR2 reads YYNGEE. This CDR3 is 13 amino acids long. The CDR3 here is CASSVGQGGEQYF. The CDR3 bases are TGTGCCAGCAGCGTAGGACAGGGCGGCGAGCAGTACTTC.

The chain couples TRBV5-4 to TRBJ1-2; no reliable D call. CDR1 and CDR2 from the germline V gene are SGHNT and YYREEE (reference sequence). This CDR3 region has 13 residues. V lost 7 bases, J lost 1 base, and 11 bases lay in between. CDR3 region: CASRGGNNYGYTF. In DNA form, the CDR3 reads TGTGCCAGCCGGGGAGGCAATAACTATGGCTACACCTTC. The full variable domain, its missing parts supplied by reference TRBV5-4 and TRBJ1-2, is ETGVTQSPTHLIKTRGQQVTLRCSSQSGHNTVSWYQQALGQGPQFIFQYYREEENGRGNFPPRFSGLQFPNYSSELNVNALELDDSALYLCASRGGNNYGYTFGSGTRLTVV.

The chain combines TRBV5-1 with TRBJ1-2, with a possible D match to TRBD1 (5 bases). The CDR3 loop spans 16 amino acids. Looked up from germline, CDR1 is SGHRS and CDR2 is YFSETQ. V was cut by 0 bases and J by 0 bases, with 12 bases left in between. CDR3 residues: CASSLVERGANYGYTF. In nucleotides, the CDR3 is TGCGCCAGCAGCTTGGTGGAGCGGGGGGCTAACTATGGCTACACCTTC.

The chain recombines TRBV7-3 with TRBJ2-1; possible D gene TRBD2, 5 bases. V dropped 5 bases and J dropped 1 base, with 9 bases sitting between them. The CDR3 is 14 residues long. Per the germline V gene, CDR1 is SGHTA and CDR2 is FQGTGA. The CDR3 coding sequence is TGTGCCAGCAGCCCTCGGGGATCCTACAATGAGCAGTTCTTC. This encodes CASSPRGSYNEQFF.

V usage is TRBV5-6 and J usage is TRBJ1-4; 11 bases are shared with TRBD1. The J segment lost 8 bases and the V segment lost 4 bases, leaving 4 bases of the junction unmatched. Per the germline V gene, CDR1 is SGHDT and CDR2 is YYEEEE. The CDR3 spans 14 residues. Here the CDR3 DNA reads TGTGCCAGCAGCCGCGGACAGGGGGCGGAAAAACTGTTTTTT. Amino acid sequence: CASSRGQGAEKLFF.

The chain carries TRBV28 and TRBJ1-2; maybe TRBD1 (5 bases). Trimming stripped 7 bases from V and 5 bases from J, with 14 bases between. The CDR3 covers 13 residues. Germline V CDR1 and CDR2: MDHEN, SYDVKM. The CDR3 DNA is TGTGCCAGCATGATTAGGGGCGGGTATGGCTACACCTTC. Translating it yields CASMIRGGYGYTF.